This entry lists 32 T cell receptor beta chains sequenced from one sample in a study of blood T cell repertoires in COVID-19 (dated by TCRdb to 2020 to 2022). Libraries were built with the immunoSEQ multiplex PCR assay. TCRdb took this table from immuneACCESS and kept in-frame rearrangements with V and J called. Such tables lack part of the clones; where checked against another copy, unresolved V genes explain under half of the gap, and the rest is unexplained. Present in this sample are fewer than 90,000 clones, 70% to 90% of which were seen just once. The ten largest clones represent 3.9% of the sample. Source material: peripheral blood. The source is a man between 65 and 79 years old with active COVID-19.

This sequence joins TRBV27 and TRBJ2-3, with D perhaps matching TRBD2 (6 bases). CDR1 and CDR2 from the germline V gene are MNHEY and SMNVEV (reference sequence). V lost 6 bases to trimming and J lost 1 base, with 14 bases between them. The CDR3 is made up of 15 amino acids. This CDR3 is CASRGSGVGTDTQYF. CDR3 in DNA: TGTGCCAGCAGGGGATCGGGAGTGGGCACAGATACGCAGTATTTT.

In DNA, the CDR3 is TGTGCCAGCTCACGTACGACTAGCGGAGTTTACAATGAGCAGTTCTTC. This gives the protein CASSRTTSGVYNEQFF. The chain combines TRBV18 with TRBJ2-1, with 9 nucleotides matching TRBD2. CDR3 length: 16 residues. The J segment lost 4 bases and the V segment lost 4 bases, leaving 8 bases of the junction unmatched. CDR1 and CDR2 from the germline V gene are KGHSH and LQKENI. The variable domain in full, with the rest retrieved from reference TRBV18 and TRBJ2-1, is NAGVMQNPRHLVRRRGQEARLRCSPMKGHSHVYWYRQLPEEGLKFMVYLQKENIIDESGMPKERFSAEFPKEGPSILRIQQVVRGDSAAYFCASSRTTSGVYNEQFFGPGTRLTVL.

This chain joins TRBV7-6 and TRBJ2-3, with D perhaps TRBD2 (5 bases). The germline V gene has CDR1 SGHVS and CDR2 FNYEAQ. The CDR3 extends over 15 amino acids. The V and J ends lost 1 base and 1 base respectively, with 9 bases between them. CDR3 region: CASSLGNGGTDTQYF. The CDR3 DNA sequence: TGTGCCAGCAGCTTAGGGAACGGGGGCACAGATACGCAGTATTTT. The entire variable domain, with the rest obtained from reference TRBV7-6 and TRBJ2-3, is as follows: GAGVSQSPRYKVTKRGQDVALRCDPISGHVSLYWYRQALGQGPEFLTYFNYEAQQDKSGLPNDRFSAERPEGSISTLTIQRTEQRDSAMYRCASSLGNGGTDTQYFGPGTRLTVL.

The rearrangement links TRBV5-1 to TRBJ2-5; 8 nucleotides agree with TRBD2. The CDR3 has 16 residues. The ends lost 6 bases at V and 5 bases at J; junction bases unmatched: 15. Germline lookup yields CDR1 SGHRS and CDR2 YFSETQ. The CDR3 DNA reads as TGCGCCAGCACCCCCGCCGGGGGGGCGGGTGGCGAGACCCAGTACTTC. Protein product: CASTPAGGAGGETQYF.

The chain has TRBV6-2 or TRBV6-3 and TRBJ1-1; TRBD1 might be the D (5 bases). This CDR3 has 12 amino acids. V was shortened by 0 bases and J by 10 bases, with 9 bases between the two germline ends. Germline-derived CDR1 and CDR2 are MNHEY and SVGEGT. The DNA of the CDR3 is TGTGCCAGCAGTTACTCTCGGGGGAGAGCTTTCTTT. Translating it yields CASSYSRGRAFF.

This clone came up once. The chain combines TRBV7-3 with TRBJ2-2, with D tentatively TRBD2 (5 bases). V was trimmed by 5 bases and J by 1 base, leaving 11 bases between them. The CDR3 runs 15 residues. Looked up from germline, CDR1 is SGHTA and CDR2 is FQGTGA. The CDR3 DNA is TGTGCCAGCAGCCAGCCCCGGGGGAACACCGGGGAGCTGTTTTTT. As protein: CASSQPRGNTGELFF.

The rearrangement joins TRBV12-2 to TRBJ2-2; the D call of TRBD2 is as the table states it, not checked on the DNA. TRBV12-2 counts as a pseudogene. The CDR3 contains 18 residues. The CDR3 nucleotides read TGTGCAAGTCGCTCCACGGGACTAGCGGGGGTTGGGGCCGGGGAGCTGTTTTTT. It codes for CASRSTGLAGVGAGELFF.

The rearrangement uses TRBV28 and TRBJ2-1; perhaps TRBD2 as D (6 bases). CDR1 MDHEN and CDR2 SYDVKM come from the germline V gene. V was clipped by 4 bases and J by 0 bases, with 13 bases between them. CDR3 length: 16 residues. CDR3 in DNA: TGTGCCAGCAGTTCGCGCCTTAGCGGCTCCTACAATGAGCAGTTCTTC. Translating it yields CASSSRLSGSYNEQFF.

The V call is TRBV6-6, the J call TRBJ1-5, with a weak D call TRBD1 (6 bases). V was pared by 7 bases and J by 4 bases, with 17 bases between. There are 15 residues in the CDR3. Germline V gene data show CDR1 as MNHNY and CDR2 as SVGAGI (reference sequence). The DNA of the CDR3 is TGTGCCAGCAATGGGGCAGGGACAAATAATCAGCCCCAGCATTTT. It is translated as CASNGAGTNNQPQHF.

J is TRBJ2-3 and V is TRBV7-2; TRBD2 agrees at 9 bases. V lost 5 bases to trimming and J lost 4 bases; unmatched junction nucleotides: 13. Germline-derived CDR1 and CDR2 are SGHTA and FQGNSA. The CDR3 covers 17 residues. The CDR3 DNA follows: TGTGCCAGCAGCGCAGGTTGGCGGGAGGGCCTGGCAGATACGCAGTATTTT. Its protein is CASSAGWREGLADTQYF.

The sample holds one count of this clone. This chain links TRBV5-1 with TRBJ1-4; maybe TRBD1 (5 bases). CDR3 length equals 13 residues. The V gene's germline CDR1 is SGHRS and CDR2 YFSETQ. The ends were cut back, 3 bases at V and 8 bases at J, with 11 bases in the middle. The DNA for the CDR3 is TGCGCCAGCAGCTCCGCGGGGGGGGAAAAACTGTTTTTT. Its protein is CASSSAGGEKLFF.

This clone was seen a handful of times. The genes are TRBV7-3 and TRBJ2-7; 7 bases line up with TRBD1. The germline gives CDR1 SGHTA, CDR2 FQGTGA. This CDR3 is 15 amino acids long. J gave up 0 bases and V 6 bases, and 8 bases lay outside the gene matches. The CDR3 region is CASRTRQGNSYEQYF. As DNA, the CDR3 is TGTGCCAGCAGGACCCGACAGGGAAACTCCTACGAGCAGTACTTC.

The genes are TRBV30 and TRBJ2-7, with D perhaps matching TRBD2 (7 bases). CDR1 is GTSNPN and CDR2 is SVGIG in the germline V gene (reference sequence). The CDR3 loop spans 14 amino acids. V was shortened by 3 bases and J by 3 bases, with 15 bases between the two germline ends. The CDR3 coding sequence is TGTGCCTGGAGGGGGAGGGGGATATACTACGAGCAGTACTTC. Translating gives CAWRGRGIYYEQYF.

The chain carries TRBV9 and TRBJ1-5; 10 nucleotides agree with TRBD1. Germline CDR1 SGDLS, CDR2 YYNGEE. The V gene end was trimmed by 0 bases and the J gene end by 6 bases; junction bases not matched to a gene: 3. The CDR3 contains 15 residues. CDR3 bases: TGTGCCAGCAGCGTAGGGACAGGGGGAGGTCAGCCCCAGCATTTT. It is translated as CASSVGTGGGQPQHF.

This chain joins TRBV6-4 and TRBJ1-1, with D unresolved. CDR3 size: 14 residues. V was pared by 5 bases and J by 1 base, with 11 bases between. Germline lookup yields CDR1 MRHNA and CDR2 SNTAGT. DNA for the CDR3: TGTGCCAGCAGTCGGGAACTCGGGAACACTGAAGCTTTCTTT. It encodes CASSRELGNTEAFF.

This sequence joins TRBV19 and TRBJ2-1; 8 bases match TRBD2. Germline-derived CDR1 and CDR2 are LNHDA and SQIVND (reference sequence). The CDR3 runs to 15 residues. The junction had 7 bases not matched to a gene; V was cut back by 9 bases and J by 0 bases. CDR3 amino acids: CASNPGTSSYNEQFF. In DNA, the CDR3 is TGTGCCAGCAATCCCGGGACTAGCTCCTACAATGAGCAGTTCTTC.

This chain joins TRBV9 and TRBJ2-6; D possibly corresponds to TRBD2 (5 bases). There are 15 residues in the CDR3. Germline V gene sequence: CDR1 SGDLS, CDR2 YYNGEE. The V and J ends lost 4 bases and 3 bases respectively, with 11 bases between them. CDR3 region: CASSPRSGGANVLTF. Written as DNA, the CDR3 is TGTGCCAGCAGCCCGAGGAGCGGTGGGGCCAACGTCCTGACTTTC.

CDR3 residues: CASQGASYEQYF. CDR3 DNA sequence: TGTGCCAGCCAGGGGGCGTCCTACGAGCAGTACTTC. This rearrangement joins TRBV5-5 to TRBJ2-7; TRBD1 aligns across 8 bases. V was pared by 7 bases and J by 1 base, with 1 base of the junction left unmatched. Per germline, CDR1 SGHKS and CDR2 YYEKEE (reference sequence). The CDR3 loop spans 12 amino acids.

The V gene is TRBV5-5, the J gene TRBJ2-5; tentative D call: TRBD1 (6 bases). The CDR3 has 16 amino acids. CDR1 is SGHKS and CDR2 is YYEKEE in the germline V gene (reference sequence). V was cut by 3 bases and J by 0 bases, with 15 bases left in between. CDR3 nucleotide sequence: TGTGCCAGCAGCTCGAGACAGGACTCGTACCAAGAGACCCAGTACTTC. Encoded protein: CASSSRQDSYQETQYF.

This clone has only one observation. This chain uses TRBV11-3 with TRBJ2-3, with D possibly being TRBD2 (6 bases). The V end lost 1 base, the J end lost 2 bases, and 16 bases lay between the germline ends. CDR1 is SGHNT, CDR2 YENEEA, per germline. This CDR3 has 17 residues. The CDR3 protein is CASSLVWSSDDTDTQYF. The CDR3 DNA sequence: TGTGCCAGCAGCTTAGTCTGGTCTAGCGATGACACAGATACGCAGTATTTT.

The V call is TRBV14, the J call TRBJ1-4; D unresolved. The V end lost 4 bases, the J end lost 4 bases, and 16 bases lay between the germline ends. Germline V gives CDR1 SGHDN, CDR2 FVKESK. This CDR3 is built from 16 residues. DNA of the CDR3: TGTGCCAGCAGCCCGGACTCGATCGCCCGTAATGAAAAACTGTTTTTT. It yields the protein CASSPDSIARNEKLFF.

V usage is TRBV24-1 and J usage is TRBJ2-2, with 7 bases lining up with TRBD2. After removal of 4 bases from V and 7 bases from J, the junction contained 11 bases not matched to a gene. Germline lookup yields CDR1 KGHDR and CDR2 SFDVKD. The CDR3 is made up of 16 amino acids. CDR3 nucleotides: TGTGCCACCAGTGACCACGGACTAGGCCCGTACGGGGAGCTGTTTTTT. As protein: CATSDHGLGPYGELFF.

Comment on this clone: A junction boundary mismatches the germline segment, possibly from a read error. V and J are TRBV7-7 and TRBJ2-7, with 7 bases that match TRBD1. Germline V gene data show CDR1 as SSHAT and CDR2 as FNYEAQ (reference sequence). The CDR3 is 15 residues long. CDR3 amino acids: CASSLASGQDYEQYF. CDR3 DNA sequence: TGTGCTAGCAGCTTAGCGTCCGGACAGGACTACGAGCAGTACTTC. Full variable domain (missing parts from reference TRBV7-7 and TRBJ2-7): GAGVSQSPRYKVTKRGQDVTLRCDPISSHATLYWYQQALGQGPEFLTYFNYEAQPDKSGLPSDRFSAERPEGSISTLTIQRTEQRDSAMYRCASSLASGQDYEQYFGPGTRLTVT.

J is TRBJ2-3 and V is TRBV9; TRBD2 agrees at 8 bases. Germline lookup yields CDR1 SGDLS and CDR2 YYNGEE. J gave up 4 bases and V 3 bases, and 10 bases lay outside the gene matches. The CDR3 is 16 residues long. CDR3 nucleotides: TGTGCCAGCAGCGCTACTAGCGGACCTAGGCCAGATACGCAGTATTTT. Translating it yields CASSATSGPRPDTQYF.

V usage is TRBV7-2 and J usage is TRBJ1-2; D is uncertain. Germline values: CDR1 SGHTA, CDR2 FQGNSA. This CDR3 comprises 14 residues. The ends were cut back, 5 bases at V and 5 bases at J, with 15 bases in the middle. CDR3 in amino acids: CASSASEGLYGYTF. In nucleotides, the CDR3 is TGTGCCAGCAGCGCTTCAGAGGGCCTTTATGGCTACACCTTC.

V is TRBV5-3 and J is TRBJ2-3, with TRBD1 identical over 8 bases. TRBV5-3 is given ORF status, its function remaining uncertain. The CDR3 has 18 residues. With V trimmed by 1 base and J by 1 base, 11 bases remained unmatched. CDR3 coding DNA: TGTGCCAGAAGCTTGAAACCCACCGGGACAGGCCGCACAGATACGCAGTATTTT. As protein: CARSLKPTGTGRTDTQYF.

The CDR3 nucleotides read TGTGCCAGCAGTCGGGGATTTGTGGCGGGGAACACTGAAGCTTTCTTT. Amino acid sequence: CASSRGFVAGNTEAFF. The chain is built from TRBV28 and TRBJ1-1, with D hard to call. Trimming cost V 5 bases and J 1 base, with 17 bases left between them. This CDR3 spans 16 amino acids. Germline values: CDR1 MDHEN, CDR2 SYDVKM.

The V call is TRBV7-8, the J call TRBJ2-4; a weak D match, TRBD1 (6 bases). The V gene's germline CDR1 is SGHVS and CDR2 FQNEAQ. CDR3 length: 16 residues. Deletions cut 1 base from V and 8 bases from J, with 18 bases between. CDR3 sequence reads: CASSLGGLGVGDIQYF. CDR3 nucleotides: TGTGCCAGCAGCTTAGGGGGGCTCGGGGTAGGGGACATTCAGTACTTC.

This clone was detected once. The J gene is TRBJ2-5, the V gene TRBV6-5, with TRBD1 matching 8 bases. The trim removed 2 bases at V and 5 bases at J, leaving 7 bases unmatched. This CDR3 has 15 amino acids. Germline CDR1 MNHEY, CDR2 SVGAGI. The CDR3 loop is CASSYALNRGETQYF. CDR3 coding DNA: TGTGCCAGCAGTTACGCGCTAAACAGGGGGGAGACCCAGTACTTC.

V usage is TRBV4-3 and J usage is TRBJ1-1; D unresolved. CDR3 length equals 13 residues. Looked up from germline, CDR1 is LGHNA and CDR2 is YSLEER. V dropped 1 base and J dropped 3 bases, with 6 bases sitting between them. Here the CDR3 reads CASSQVRDTEAFF. The CDR3 coding sequence is TGCGCCAGCAGCCAAGTTCGGGACACTGAAGCTTTCTTT.

This clone was observed once. The CDR3 DNA reads TGTGCCAGTGGGCGAGTCCAGAGCTCTGGAAACACCATATATTTT. This gives the protein CASGRVQSSGNTIYF. The rearrangement joins TRBV19 to TRBJ1-3; no reliable D call. V was cut by 8 bases and J by 0 bases, with 14 bases left in between. CDR3 length: 15 amino acids. Per germline, CDR1 LNHDA and CDR2 SQIVND (reference sequence).

The chain couples TRBV24-1 to TRBJ1-2; D gene uncertain. Between the trimmed V and J ends, which lost 6 bases and 1 base, there was a span of 5 bases. The CDR3 has 12 residues. CDR1 and CDR2 from the germline V gene are KGHDR and SFDVKD. The CDR3 spells CATSQDNYGYTF. The CDR3 DNA sequence: TGTGCCACCAGTCAGGATAACTATGGCTACACCTTC.